This T cell receptor delta chain derives from a study of Vδ1+ human thymocytes. General study results and limits: TRD repertoires were essentially private, unlike widely shared TRG clonotypes. Despite high sort purity, about 20% of thymic T cell receptor delta sequences were Vdelta2. Thymic TRG and TRD repertoires appeared highly polyclonal, with Gaussian CDR3 length distributions.

CDR3 length equals 17 residues. Germline-derived CDR1 and CDR2 are TSWWSYY and QGS. Trimming cost V 1 base and J 8 bases; bases outside gene matches: 15. The template was reverse-transcribed extracted RNA. CDR3 amplicons came from multiplex PCR with pooled V-gene forward and constant-region reverse primers. TCRdb called clones anew from the multiplex PCR reads with CATT. This table has about 75,000 delta-chain clones, around 35% appearing once. Alphabeta T cells were depleted, then CD3+ Vdelta1+ Vdelta2- thymocytes were FACS-sorted. Between roughly 96% and 99.6% of sorted thymocytes were Vdelta1+. The sample holds a few counts of this clone. The antigen is not known.

This TCR was recovered from a boy younger than two who had congenital heart surgery. Input material: Vdelta1+ gamma-delta thymocytes from the thymus. Subset given: FACS-sorted CD3+ TCRalphabeta- TCRVdelta1+ TCRVdelta2- thymocytes. The chain carries TRDV1 and TRDJ1; TRDD3 agrees at 8 bases. This chain's CDR3 is CALGEQSPLEGYVKLIF. The CDR3 nucleotides are TGTGCTCTTGGGGAACAAAGTCCCTTGGAGGGATACGTAAAACTCATCTTT.